These 27 T cell receptor beta chains share one sample of origin, sequenced in a study of blood T cell repertoires in COVID-19. TCRdb's copy holds only in-frame clones and misses some; the assay was immunoSEQ multiplex PCR. The repertoire has under 150,000 clones, over 70% of them found once; the top ten carry roughly 1.6%. The specimen sequenced was peripheral blood. The source of these receptors is a man aged 50-60 years with acute or convalescent COVID-19.

The V gene is TRBV6-5, the J gene TRBJ1-2; tentative D call: TRBD1 (6 bases). There are 13 residues in the CDR3. CDR1 is MNHEY and CDR2 is SVGAGI in the germline V gene. Trimming took off 6 bases at V and 6 bases at J, with 14 bases between the two ends. CDR3 region: CASRITTGHGYTF. The CDR3, as DNA: TGTGCCAGCAGAATAACTACAGGGCATGGCTACACCTTC.

The chain couples TRBV4-1 to TRBJ2-3, with 16 bases aligning to TRBD2. V was pared by 4 bases and J by 6 bases, with 10 bases of the junction left unmatched. In germline, CDR1 is MGHRA, CDR2 YSYEKL. The CDR3 spans 18 residues. The CDR3: CASSPGTSGGAFSDTQYF. DNA for the CDR3: TGCGCCAGCAGCCCCGGGACTAGCGGGGGGGCGTTCTCGGATACGCAGTATTTT.

The chain carries TRBV3-1 (or the pseudogene TRBV3-2) and TRBJ1-5; D is ambiguous. V lost 1 base, J lost 3 bases, and 4 bases lay in between. Germline values: CDR1 LGHDT, CDR2 YNNKEL (reference sequence). There are 13 residues in the CDR3. The DNA for the CDR3 is TGTGCCAGCAGCCAAGGACTCAATCAGCCCCAGCATTTT. As protein: CASSQGLNQPQHF.

The sample holds one count of this clone. The V gene is TRBV12-3 or TRBV12-4, the J gene TRBJ2-5, with 7 bases aligning to TRBD1. Germline trimming cut 6 bases from V and 3 bases from J; bases unmatched to any gene: 4. There are 13 residues in the CDR3. The CDR3 reads CASSRDREETQYF. The CDR3, as DNA: TGTGCCAGCAGCCGAGACAGGGAAGAGACCCAGTACTTC.

The chain recombines TRBV7-7 with TRBJ1-3; D unresolved. This CDR3 comprises 15 residues. V was pared by 6 bases and J by 4 bases, with 16 bases between. In germline, CDR1 is SSHAT, CDR2 FNYEAQ (reference sequence). The CDR3 spells CASSQSAAAGNTIYF. In DNA, the CDR3 is TGTGCCAGCAGTCAAAGCGCGGCGGCCGGAAACACCATATATTTT.

The rearrangement joins TRBV7-3 to TRBJ2-2; the D gene is possibly TRBD1 (6 bases). Germline V gives CDR1 SGHTA, CDR2 FQGTGA. The CDR3 length is 17 residues. With 2 bases removed from V and 0 bases from J, the gap between germline ends came to 13 bases. The CDR3 sequence is CASSLLGRGANTGELFF. Written as DNA, the CDR3 is TGTGCCAGCAGCTTACTCGGCAGGGGCGCGAACACCGGGGAGCTGTTTTTT.

The gene calls are TRBV28 and TRBJ1-1; TRBD1 might be the D (5 bases). Germline assignment: CDR1 MDHEN and CDR2 SYDVKM. Trimming left V 6 bases short and J 5 bases short, with 19 bases between. The CDR3 is 15 amino acids. The CDR3 protein is CASRFMTAQGTEAFF. The CDR3 nucleotides are TGTGCCAGCAGATTTATGACAGCCCAAGGGACTGAAGCTTTCTTT.

V and J are TRBV12-3 or TRBV12-4 and TRBJ1-1; 9 bases align to TRBD1. This CDR3 region has 12 residues. The junction had 6 bases not matched to a gene; V was cut back by 6 bases and J by 10 bases. The CDR3, as DNA: TGTGCCAGCAGCTGGGACAGGGCGGGAGCTTTCTTT. Encoded protein: CASSWDRAGAFF.

The rearrangement joins TRBV18 to TRBJ2-5; D uncertain. The CDR3 is 13 residues long. Between the trimmed V and J ends, which lost 1 base and 2 bases, there was a span of 5 bases. CDR1 is KGHSH, CDR2 LQKENI, per germline. DNA for the CDR3: TGTGCCAGCTCACCACGTATACAAGAGACCCAGTACTTC. Its translation: CASSPRIQETQYF. Variable domain in full (rest from reference TRBV18 and TRBJ2-5): NAGVMQNPRHLVRRRGQEARLRCSPMKGHSHVYWYRQLPEEGLKFMVYLQKENIIDESGMPKERFSAEFPKEGPSILRIQQVVRGDSAAYFCASSPRIQETQYFGPGTRLLVL.

The chain recombines TRBV10-3 with TRBJ1-3, with 7 bases that match TRBD1. With V trimmed by 6 bases and J by 2 bases, 10 bases remained unmatched. This CDR3 spans 16 amino acids. CDR1 is ENHRY, CDR2 SYGVKD, per germline. The DNA for the CDR3 is TGTGCCATCAGAGGGCAACAGGGGACGACTGGAAACACCATATATTTT. The encoded protein is CAIRGQQGTTGNTIYF.

The CDR3 nucleotides are TGTGCCAGCAGCAAAGATGGGTTGGGGGGGAATCAGGCTTATAATGAAAAACTGTTTTTT. It codes for CASSKDGLGGNQAYNEKLFF. The chain has TRBV21-1 and TRBJ1-4. TRBV21-1 is flagged as a pseudogene. The CDR3 sequence is 20 residues long.

This clone was found once. The chain recombines TRBV2 with TRBJ1-3, with D uncertain. This CDR3 spans 15 amino acids. V was clipped by 3 bases and J by 0 bases, with 9 bases between them. The germline CDR1 and CDR2 sequences are SNHLY and FYNNEI. CDR3 in amino acids: CASSDESGSGNTIYF. CDR3 DNA sequence: TGTGCCAGCAGTGACGAAAGCGGCTCTGGAAACACCATATATTTT.

This chain links TRBV6-5 with TRBJ1-1; TRBD1 agrees at 8 bases. The germline V gene encodes CDR1 MNHEY and CDR2 SVGAGI. This CDR3 is 15 amino acids long. V lost 6 bases, J lost 6 bases, and 12 bases stayed unmatched. Here the CDR3 reads CASSPGQGGPAEAFF. The CDR3 DNA sequence: TGTGCCAGCAGCCCCGGACAGGGAGGTCCCGCTGAAGCTTTCTTT.

The chain links TRBV6-1 to TRBJ1-3; D perhaps matches TRBD1 (5 bases). Germline CDR1 is MNHNS and CDR2 is SASEGT. This CDR3 contains 17 residues. Trimming took off 2 bases at V and 1 base at J, with 15 bases between the two ends. CDR3 DNA: TGTGCCAGCAGTGAATCTTTCCGGAGGGGTTCTGGAAACACCATATATTTT. The encoded protein is CASSESFRRGSGNTIYF.

V is TRBV19 and J is TRBJ2-2; TRBD2 matches at 12 bases. The germline V gene encodes CDR1 LNHDA and CDR2 SQIVND (reference sequence). With V trimmed by 4 bases and J by 5 bases, 5 bases remained unmatched. This CDR3 comprises 16 residues. As DNA, the CDR3 is TGTGCCAGTAGTAAGTGGGGGACTAGCGGGACCGGGGAGCTGTTTTTT. The encoded protein is CASSKWGTSGTGELFF.

The V gene is TRBV3-1 (or the pseudogene TRBV3-2), the J gene TRBJ1-4, with D unresolved. This CDR3 region has 16 residues. Trimming took off 0 bases at V and 0 bases at J, with 8 bases between the two ends. Germline CDR1 and CDR2: LGHDT and YNNKEL (reference sequence). Here the CDR3 DNA reads TGTGCCAGCAGCCAAGAGGCCCGGGCAACTAATGAAAAACTGTTTTTT. It codes for CASSQEARATNEKLFF.

This clone was detected once. The rearrangement links TRBV9 to TRBJ2-3; D is unresolved. The V and J ends lost 5 bases and 4 bases respectively, with 5 bases between them. Per the germline V gene, CDR1 is SGDLS and CDR2 is YYNGEE. The CDR3 has 11 amino acids. CDR3 protein: CASSSADTQYF. The DNA of the CDR3 is TGTGCCAGCAGTTCGGCAGATACGCAGTATTTT.

This CDR3 reads CASSPPGRRGSGNTIYF. The CDR3, as DNA: TGTGCCAGCAGCCCTCCAGGGCGGAGGGGTAGTGGAAACACCATATATTTT. The chain recombines TRBV3-1 (or the pseudogene TRBV3-2) with TRBJ1-3, with D perhaps matching TRBD1 (5 bases). The CDR3 extends over 17 amino acids. V shed 4 bases and J shed 3 bases, with 19 bases lying between them. Germline CDR1 LGHDT, CDR2 YNNKEL (reference sequence).

The chain combines TRBV28 with TRBJ1-1; 8 bases are a match to TRBD1. This CDR3 is built from 15 residues. Germline-derived CDR1 and CDR2 are MDHEN and SYDVKM. The J segment lost 4 bases and the V segment lost 6 bases, leaving 10 bases of the junction unmatched. The CDR3 is CASRYPAGGGTEAFF. CDR3 nucleotides: TGTGCCAGCAGGTACCCCGCAGGGGGCGGCACTGAAGCTTTCTTT.

This chain connects TRBV5-5 to TRBJ1-2; D may be TRBD1 (6 bases). Germline V CDR1 and CDR2: SGHKS, YYEKEE (reference sequence). Trimming took off 5 bases at V and 6 bases at J, with 23 bases between the two ends. This CDR3 region has 16 residues. This CDR3 is CASSSLPQGSLDGYTF. In DNA form, the CDR3 reads TGTGCCAGCAGTTCTCTCCCCCAGGGGTCCCTTGATGGCTACACCTTC.

The V call is TRBV5-5, the J call TRBJ2-5; TRBD2 aligns across 10 bases. V lost 0 bases and J lost 4; bases outside the gene matches: 6. The CDR3 extends over 16 amino acids. Looked up from germline, CDR1 is SGHKS and CDR2 is YYEKEE (reference sequence). The DNA for the CDR3 is TGTGCCAGCAGCTTGGGCAGCGGGGGGGCTCTAGAGACCCAGTACTTC. Translated: CASSLGSGGALETQYF.

For the CDR3, the DNA is TGCGCCAGCAGACCCGGACAGACCACTGAAGCTTTCTTT. It is translated as CASRPGQTTEAFF. The chain recombines TRBV10-1 with TRBJ1-1, with a possible D match to TRBD1 (6 bases). The CDR3 length is 13 residues. V dropped 6 bases and J dropped 4 bases, with 12 bases sitting between them. CDR1 and CDR2 (germline): WNHNN, SYGVQD (reference sequence).

V usage is TRBV9 and J usage is TRBJ2-7, with D possibly matching TRBD1 (5 bases). CDR1 SGDLS and CDR2 YYNGEE come from the germline V gene. The CDR3 has 13 amino acids. Trimming cost V 0 bases and J 11 bases, with 15 bases left between them. The chain's CDR3 is CASSVAARVREYV. The CDR3 DNA sequence: TGTGCCAGCAGCGTAGCTGCCAGGGTAAGGGAGTACGTC.

Concerning this clone: This CDR3 is also generated by other DNA sequences in the sample. V is TRBV5-1 and J is TRBJ1-1; maybe TRBD1 (6 bases). Germline loops: CDR1 SGHRS, CDR2 YFSETQ. Trimming took 1 base from V and 4 from J, leaving 11 bases between them. The CDR3 extends over 14 amino acids. The CDR3 DNA sequence: TGCGCCAGCAGCTTGAATTCCAGGGGCACTGAAGCTTTCTTT. As protein: CASSLNSRGTEAFF.

The genes are TRBV6-5 and TRBJ1-1; the D gene is possibly TRBD1 (6 bases). The CDR3 loop spans 14 amino acids. Germline-derived CDR1 and CDR2 are MNHEY and SVGAGI. The germline V and J ends were trimmed by 5 bases and 0 bases, with 10 bases remaining between them. CDR3 loop: CASSRGGLNTEAFF. In DNA form, the CDR3 reads TGTGCCAGCAGTCGGGGGGGCTTGAACACTGAAGCTTTCTTT.

This chain joins TRBV7-9 and TRBJ1-3; TRBD1 matches at 9 bases. The CDR3 length is 14 residues. Germline V gene data show CDR1 as SEHNR and CDR2 as FQNEAQ (reference sequence). V shed 3 bases and J 3 bases; nucleotides not matched to a gene: 0. The CDR3 sequence is CASSLTGGGNTIYF. As DNA, the CDR3 is TGTGCCAGCAGCTTGACAGGGGGTGGAAACACCATATATTTT.

This sequence joins TRBV30 and TRBJ1-5, with 8 bases that match TRBD1. Looked up from germline, CDR1 is GTSNPN and CDR2 is SVGIG (reference sequence). The CDR3 consists of 16 residues. V was pared by 4 bases and J by 0 bases, with 8 bases of the junction left unmatched. The chain's CDR3 is CAWISQGAYSNQPQHF. The CDR3 coding sequence is TGTGCCTGGATTAGTCAGGGGGCTTATAGCAATCAGCCCCAGCATTTT. The full variable domain, its missing parts supplied by reference TRBV30 and TRBJ1-5, is SQTIHQWPATLVQPVGSPLSLECTVEGTSNPNLYWYRQAAGRGLQLLFYSVGIGQISSEVPQNLSASRPQDRQFILSSKKLLLSDSGFYLCAWISQGAYSNQPQHFGDGTRLSIL.